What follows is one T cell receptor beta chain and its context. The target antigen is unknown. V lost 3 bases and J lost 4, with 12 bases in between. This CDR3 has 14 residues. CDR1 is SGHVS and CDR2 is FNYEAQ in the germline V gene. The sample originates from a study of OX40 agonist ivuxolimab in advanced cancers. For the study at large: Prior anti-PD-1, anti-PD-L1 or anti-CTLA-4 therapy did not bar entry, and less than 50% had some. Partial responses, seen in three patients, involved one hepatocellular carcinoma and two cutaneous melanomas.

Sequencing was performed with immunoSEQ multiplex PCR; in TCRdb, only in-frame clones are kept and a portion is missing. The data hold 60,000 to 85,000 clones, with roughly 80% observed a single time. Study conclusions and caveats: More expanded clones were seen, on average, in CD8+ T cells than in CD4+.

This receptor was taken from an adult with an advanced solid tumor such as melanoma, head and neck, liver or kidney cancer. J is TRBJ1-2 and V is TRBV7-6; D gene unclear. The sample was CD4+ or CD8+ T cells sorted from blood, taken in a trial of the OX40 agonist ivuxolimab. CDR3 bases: TGTGCCAGCAGCTTTGCAACGGGAGGCTATGGCTACACCTTC. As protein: CASSFATGGYGYTF.